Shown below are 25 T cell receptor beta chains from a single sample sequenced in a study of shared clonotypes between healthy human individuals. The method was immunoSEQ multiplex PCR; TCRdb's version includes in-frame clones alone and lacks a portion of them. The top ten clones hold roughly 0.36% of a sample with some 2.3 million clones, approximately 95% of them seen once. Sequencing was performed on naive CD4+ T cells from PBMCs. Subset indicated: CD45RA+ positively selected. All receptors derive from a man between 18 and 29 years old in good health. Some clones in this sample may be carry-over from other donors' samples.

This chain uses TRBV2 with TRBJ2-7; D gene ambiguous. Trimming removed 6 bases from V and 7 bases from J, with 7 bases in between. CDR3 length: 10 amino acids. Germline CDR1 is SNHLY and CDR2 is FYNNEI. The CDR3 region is CASRVTEQYF. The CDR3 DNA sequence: TGTGCCAGCAGAGTCACAGAGCAGTACTTC.

CDR3 coding DNA: TGCGCCAGCAGCCAAACCTGGAGGGAAAACTCACCCCTCCACTTT. Protein: CASSQTWRENSPLHF. The gene calls are TRBV4-1 and TRBJ1-6; unclear D gene. This CDR3 has 15 residues. Germline V gene sequence: CDR1 MGHRA, CDR2 YSYEKL. The germline V and J ends were trimmed by 2 bases and 10 bases, with 15 bases remaining between them.

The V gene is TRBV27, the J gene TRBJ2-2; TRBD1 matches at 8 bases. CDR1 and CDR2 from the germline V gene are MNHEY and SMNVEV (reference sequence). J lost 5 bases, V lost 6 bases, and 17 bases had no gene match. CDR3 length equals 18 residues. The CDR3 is CASSPRRTGLGSTGELFF. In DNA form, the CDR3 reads TGTGCCAGCAGCCCTCGCCGGACAGGGCTGGGGAGTACCGGGGAGCTGTTTTTT.

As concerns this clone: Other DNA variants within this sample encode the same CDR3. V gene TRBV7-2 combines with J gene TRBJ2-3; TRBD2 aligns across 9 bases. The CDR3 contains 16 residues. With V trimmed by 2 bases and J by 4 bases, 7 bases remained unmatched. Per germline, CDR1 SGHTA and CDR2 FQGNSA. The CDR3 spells CASSLLSSGTPDTQYF. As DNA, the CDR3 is TGTGCCAGCAGCTTACTCTCTAGCGGGACCCCAGATACGCAGTATTTT.

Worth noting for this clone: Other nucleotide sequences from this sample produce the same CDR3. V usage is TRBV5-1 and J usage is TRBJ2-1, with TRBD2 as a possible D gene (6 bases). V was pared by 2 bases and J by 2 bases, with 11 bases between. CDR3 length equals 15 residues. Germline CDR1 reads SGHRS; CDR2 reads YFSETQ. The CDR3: CASSFSGTTYNEQFF. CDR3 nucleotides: TGCGCCAGCAGCTTTAGCGGAACCACCTACAATGAGCAGTTCTTC.

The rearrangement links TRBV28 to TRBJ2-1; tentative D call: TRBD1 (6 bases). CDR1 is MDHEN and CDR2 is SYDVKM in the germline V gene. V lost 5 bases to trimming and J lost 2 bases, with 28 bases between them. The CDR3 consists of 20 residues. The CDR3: CASSPIGIGRGKTAYNEQFF. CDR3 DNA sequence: TGTGCCAGCAGTCCGATCGGGATCGGCAGGGGCAAAACGGCCTACAATGAGCAGTTCTTC.

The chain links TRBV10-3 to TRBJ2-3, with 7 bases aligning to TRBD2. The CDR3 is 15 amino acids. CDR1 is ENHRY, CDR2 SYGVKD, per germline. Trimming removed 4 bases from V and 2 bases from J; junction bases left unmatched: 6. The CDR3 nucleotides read TGTGCCATCAGTGGCGCTAGCGGACTCACAGATACGCAGTATTTT. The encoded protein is CAISGASGLTDTQYF.

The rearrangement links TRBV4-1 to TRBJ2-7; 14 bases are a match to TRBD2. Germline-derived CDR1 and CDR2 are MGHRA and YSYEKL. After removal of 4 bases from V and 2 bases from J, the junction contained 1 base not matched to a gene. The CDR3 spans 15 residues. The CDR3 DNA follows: TGCGCCAGCAGCCGGGGACTAGCGGGAGCCTACGAGCAGTACTTC. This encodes CASSRGLAGAYEQYF.

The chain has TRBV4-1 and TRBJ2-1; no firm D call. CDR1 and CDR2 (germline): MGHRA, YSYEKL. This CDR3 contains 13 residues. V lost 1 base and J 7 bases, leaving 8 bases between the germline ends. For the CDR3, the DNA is TGCGCCAGCAGCCAAGGGACCAGGAATGAGCAGTTCTTC. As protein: CASSQGTRNEQFF.

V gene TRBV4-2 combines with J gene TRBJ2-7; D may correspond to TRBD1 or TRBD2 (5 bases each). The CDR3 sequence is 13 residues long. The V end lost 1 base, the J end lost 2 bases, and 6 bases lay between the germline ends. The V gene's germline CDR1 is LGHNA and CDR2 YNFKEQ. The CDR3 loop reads CASSQAGPYEQYF. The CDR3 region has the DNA TGTGCCAGCAGCCAAGCGGGGCCCTACGAGCAGTACTTC.

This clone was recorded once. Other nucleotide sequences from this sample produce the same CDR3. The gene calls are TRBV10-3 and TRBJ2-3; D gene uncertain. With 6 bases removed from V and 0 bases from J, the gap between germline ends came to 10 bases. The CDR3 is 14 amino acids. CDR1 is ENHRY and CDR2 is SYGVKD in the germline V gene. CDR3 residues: CAIRTTPSTDTQYF. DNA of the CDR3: TGTGCCATCAGAACCACTCCTAGCACAGATACGCAGTATTTT.

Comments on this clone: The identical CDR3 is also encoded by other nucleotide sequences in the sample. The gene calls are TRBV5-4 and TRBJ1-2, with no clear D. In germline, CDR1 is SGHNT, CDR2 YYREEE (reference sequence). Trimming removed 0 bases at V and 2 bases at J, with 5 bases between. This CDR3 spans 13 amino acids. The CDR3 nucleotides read TGTGCCAGCAGCTTGGGAGGGAACTATGGCTACACCTTC. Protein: CASSLGGNYGYTF. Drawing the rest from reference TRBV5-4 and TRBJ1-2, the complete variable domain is ETGVTQSPTHLIKTRGQQVTLRCSSQSGHNTVSWYQQALGQGPQFIFQYYREEENGRGNFPPRFSGLQFPNYSSELNVNALELDDSALYLCASSLGGNYGYTFGSGTRLTVV.

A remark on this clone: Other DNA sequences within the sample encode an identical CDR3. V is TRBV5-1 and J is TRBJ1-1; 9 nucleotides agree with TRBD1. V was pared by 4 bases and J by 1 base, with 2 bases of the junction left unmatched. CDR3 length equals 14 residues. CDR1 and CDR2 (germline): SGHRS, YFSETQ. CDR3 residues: CASSRGQGNTEAFF. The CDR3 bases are TGCGCCAGCAGCAGGGGACAGGGGAACACTGAAGCTTTCTTT. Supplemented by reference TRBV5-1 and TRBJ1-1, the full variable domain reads KAGVTQTPRYLIKTRGQQVTLSCSPISGHRSVSWYQQTPGQGLQFLFEYFSETQRNKGNFPGRFSGRQFSNSRSEMNVSTLELGDSALYLCASSRGQGNTEAFFGQGTRLTVV.

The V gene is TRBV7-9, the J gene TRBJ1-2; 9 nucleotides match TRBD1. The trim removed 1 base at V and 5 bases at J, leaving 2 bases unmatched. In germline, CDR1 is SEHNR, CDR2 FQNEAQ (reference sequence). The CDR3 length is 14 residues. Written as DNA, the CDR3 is TGTGCCAGCAGCTTAGAGGGACAGGGATATGGCTACACCTTC. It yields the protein CASSLEGQGYGYTF.

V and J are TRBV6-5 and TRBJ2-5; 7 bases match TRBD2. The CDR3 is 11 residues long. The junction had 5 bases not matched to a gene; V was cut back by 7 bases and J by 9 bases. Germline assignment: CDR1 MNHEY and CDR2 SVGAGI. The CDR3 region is CASTRGGAQYF. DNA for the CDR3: TGTGCCAGCACCCGGGGAGGGGCCCAGTACTTC.

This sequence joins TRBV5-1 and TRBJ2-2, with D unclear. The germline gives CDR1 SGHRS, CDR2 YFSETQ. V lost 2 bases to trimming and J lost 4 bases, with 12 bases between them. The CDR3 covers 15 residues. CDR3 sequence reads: CASSFTGVATGELFF. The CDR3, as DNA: TGCGCCAGCAGCTTTACTGGGGTGGCCACCGGGGAGCTGTTTTTT.

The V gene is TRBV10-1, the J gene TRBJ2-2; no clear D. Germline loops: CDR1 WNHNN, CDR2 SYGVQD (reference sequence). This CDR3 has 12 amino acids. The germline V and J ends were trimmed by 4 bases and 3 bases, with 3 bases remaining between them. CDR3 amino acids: CASSGDTGELFF. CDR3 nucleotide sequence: TGCGCCAGCAGTGGGGACACCGGGGAGCTGTTTTTT.

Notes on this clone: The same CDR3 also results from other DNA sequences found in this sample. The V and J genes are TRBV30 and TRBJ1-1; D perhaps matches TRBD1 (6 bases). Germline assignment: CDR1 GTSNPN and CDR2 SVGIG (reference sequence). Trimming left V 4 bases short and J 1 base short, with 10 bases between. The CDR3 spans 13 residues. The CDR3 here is CAWNRGGNTEAFF. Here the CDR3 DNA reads TGTGCCTGGAATAGGGGGGGGAACACTGAAGCTTTCTTT.

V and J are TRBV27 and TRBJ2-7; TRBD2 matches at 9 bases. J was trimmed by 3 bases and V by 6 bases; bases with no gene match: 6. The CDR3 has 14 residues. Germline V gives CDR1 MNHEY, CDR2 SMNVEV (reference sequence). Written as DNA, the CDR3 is TGTGCCAGCAGGATAGCGGGAGCGAGCTACGAGCAGTACTTC. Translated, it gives CASRIAGASYEQYF.

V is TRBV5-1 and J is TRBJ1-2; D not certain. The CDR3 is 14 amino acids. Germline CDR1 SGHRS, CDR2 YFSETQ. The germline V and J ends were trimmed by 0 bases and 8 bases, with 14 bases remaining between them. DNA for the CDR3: TGCGCCAGCAGCTTGGAAGGCAGCCCTGGGGGCTACACCTTC. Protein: CASSLEGSPGGYTF.

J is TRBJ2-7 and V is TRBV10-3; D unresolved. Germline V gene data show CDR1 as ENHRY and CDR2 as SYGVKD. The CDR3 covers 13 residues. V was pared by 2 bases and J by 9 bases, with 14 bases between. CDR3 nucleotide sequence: TGTGCCATCAGTGAGAGTCCCTCTGACGCGCAGTACTTC. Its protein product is CAISESPSDAQYF.

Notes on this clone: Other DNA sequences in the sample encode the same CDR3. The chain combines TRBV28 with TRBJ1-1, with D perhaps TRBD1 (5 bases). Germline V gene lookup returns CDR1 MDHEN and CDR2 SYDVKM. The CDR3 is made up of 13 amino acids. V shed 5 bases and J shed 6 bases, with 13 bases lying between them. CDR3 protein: CASSRTGGSEAFF. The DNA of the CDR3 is TGTGCCAGCAGTAGAACGGGGGGGTCTGAAGCTTTCTTT.

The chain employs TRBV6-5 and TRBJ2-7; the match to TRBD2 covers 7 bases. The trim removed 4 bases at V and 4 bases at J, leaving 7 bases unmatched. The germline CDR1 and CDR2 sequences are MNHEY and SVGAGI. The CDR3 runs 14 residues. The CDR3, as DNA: TGTGCCAGCAGTTCCCTGAGGGGAGGGTACGAGCAGTACTTC. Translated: CASSSLRGGYEQYF.

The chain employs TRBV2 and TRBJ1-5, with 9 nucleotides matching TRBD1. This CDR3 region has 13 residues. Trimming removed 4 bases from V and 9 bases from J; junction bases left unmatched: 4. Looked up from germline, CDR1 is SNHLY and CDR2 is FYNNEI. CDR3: CASSGTGVGPQHF. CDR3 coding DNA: TGTGCCAGCAGTGGGACAGGGGTGGGGCCCCAGCATTTT.

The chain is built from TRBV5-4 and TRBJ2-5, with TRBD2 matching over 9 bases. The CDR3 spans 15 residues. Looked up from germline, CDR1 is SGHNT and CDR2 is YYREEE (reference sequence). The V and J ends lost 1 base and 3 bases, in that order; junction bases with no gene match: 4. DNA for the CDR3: TGTGCCAGCAGCTTGAGAGTAGCGGGGGAAGAGACCCAGTACTTC. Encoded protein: CASSLRVAGEETQYF. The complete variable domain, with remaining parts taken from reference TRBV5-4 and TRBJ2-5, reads ETGVTQSPTHLIKTRGQQVTLRCSSQSGHNTVSWYQQALGQGPQFIFQYYREEENGRGNFPPRFSGLQFPNYSSELNVNALELDDSALYLCASSLRVAGEETQYFGPGTRLLVL.